The 8 T cell receptor beta chains below come from one sample, sequenced in a study of T-cell reconstitution after alpha-beta-depleted transplantation in children. Unique molecular identifiers were used in preparing the TCRbeta library. A single record per CDR3 protein comes from TCRdb applying MiXCR to the PCR reads. Among about 980,000 distinct CDR3 sequences listed, about 29% were seen once. Source: PBMCs, mostly from graft donor cells, taken 360 days after TCRalphabeta/CD19-depleted stem cell transplant. The source is a boy in the first two years of life who had a stem cell transplant for SCID, so the T cells may come from the graft donor.

The chain's CDR3 is CASSLVPRDAEQFF. CDR3 nucleotides: TGCGCCAGCAGCTTGGTACCCCGGGACGCAGAGCAGTTCTTC. The chain couples TRBV5-1 to TRBJ2-1; D may match TRBD1 or TRBD2 (5 bases each). This CDR3 contains 14 residues. Germline-derived CDR1 and CDR2 are SGHRS and YFSETQ. Trimming shortened V by 0 bases and J by 10 bases, and 14 bases separated the two germline ends.

This clonotype was detected only a few times. This rearrangement joins TRBV15 to TRBJ2-4, with TRBD1 matching 8 bases. The CDR3 sequence is 16 residues long. Germline loops: CDR1 LNHNV, CDR2 YYDKDF (reference sequence). Trimming cost V 0 bases and J 6 bases; bases outside gene matches: 7. The CDR3 nucleotides read TGTGCCACCAGCAGAGATGGGGCAGGGGGCACAAACATTCAGTACTTC. Protein product: CATSRDGAGGTNIQYF.

The V and J genes are TRBV4-1 and TRBJ2-5, with D tentatively TRBD2 (5 bases). This CDR3 contains 15 residues. The V and J ends lost 4 bases and 3 bases respectively, with 15 bases between them. The germline V gene encodes CDR1 MGHRA and CDR2 YSYEKL. CDR3 sequence: CASSPSPAVKETQYF. The CDR3 DNA reads TGCGCCAGCAGCCCCTCCCCAGCGGTAAAAGAGACCCAGTACTTC.

This clonotype was seen repeatedly, ten times or more. This chain connects TRBV28 to TRBJ2-7, with D unresolved. V was clipped by 2 bases and J by 0 bases, with 11 bases between them. The CDR3 covers 15 residues. Germline V gene lookup returns CDR1 MDHEN and CDR2 SYDVKM. The CDR3 DNA reads as TGTGCCAGCAGTTTAGTAGGGCAGGTCTCCTACGAGCAGTACTTC. It yields the protein CASSLVGQVSYEQYF.

The chain recombines TRBV28 with TRBJ2-3, with 7 bases aligning to TRBD2. The length of the CDR3 is 15 residues. V was clipped by 4 bases and J by 3 bases; unmatched bases: 7. Germline V CDR1 and CDR2: MDHEN, SYDVKM. The CDR3 DNA sequence: TGTGCCAGCAGTTCAAGCTGGGGGGGGACAGATACGCAGTATTTT. Protein product: CASSSSWGGTDTQYF.

This sequence joins TRBV5-1 and TRBJ1-5, with D unresolved. V gave up 4 bases and J gave up 0 bases, with 8 bases separating them. Germline CDR1 and CDR2: SGHRS and YFSETQ. The CDR3 covers 14 residues. The CDR3 reads CASSVDPSNQPQHF. CDR3 bases: TGCGCCAGCAGCGTGGACCCTAGCAATCAGCCCCAGCATTTT.

This clonotype was seen only a few times. The rearrangement links TRBV4-2 to TRBJ2-2; perhaps TRBD2 as D (5 bases). CDR1 LGHNA and CDR2 YNFKEQ come from the germline V gene. The CDR3 spans 17 residues. Trimming removed 4 bases at V and 1 base at J, with 16 bases between. The CDR3 loop is CASSPKGRGGNTGELFF. CDR3 in DNA: TGTGCCAGCAGCCCCAAGGGTCGCGGAGGGAACACCGGGGAGCTGTTTTTT.

This clonotype was observed a handful of times. The V gene is TRBV5-5, the J gene TRBJ1-1; D might be TRBD1 (6 bases). Between the trimmed V and J ends, which lost 1 base and 4 bases, there was a span of 11 bases. From germline, CDR1 is SGHKS and CDR2 YYEKEE (reference sequence). The CDR3 length is 14 residues. CDR3 amino acids: CASSLRGRGTEAFF. CDR3 nucleotides: TGTGCCAGCAGCTTGCGGGGGCGCGGCACTGAAGCTTTCTTT.